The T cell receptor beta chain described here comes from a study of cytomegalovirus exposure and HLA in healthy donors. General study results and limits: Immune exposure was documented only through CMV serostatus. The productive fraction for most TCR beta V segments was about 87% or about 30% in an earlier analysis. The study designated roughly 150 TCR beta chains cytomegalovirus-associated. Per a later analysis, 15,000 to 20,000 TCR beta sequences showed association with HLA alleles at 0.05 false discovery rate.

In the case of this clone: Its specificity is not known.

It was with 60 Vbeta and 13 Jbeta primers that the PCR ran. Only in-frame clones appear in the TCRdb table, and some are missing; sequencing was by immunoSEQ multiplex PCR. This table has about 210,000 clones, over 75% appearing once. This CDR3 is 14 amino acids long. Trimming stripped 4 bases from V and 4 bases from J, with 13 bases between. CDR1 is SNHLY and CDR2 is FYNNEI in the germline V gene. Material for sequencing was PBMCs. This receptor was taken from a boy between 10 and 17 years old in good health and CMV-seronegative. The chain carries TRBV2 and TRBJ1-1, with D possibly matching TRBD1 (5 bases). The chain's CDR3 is CASSVEKGFTEAFF. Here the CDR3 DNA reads TGTGCCAGCAGTGTGGAAAAGGGGTTCACTGAAGCTTTCTTT.